The entry below describes one T cell receptor (beta chain). These data are taken from a study of cytomegalovirus exposure and HLA in healthy donors. PCR employed 60 Vbeta and 13 Jbeta primers. Method: immunoSEQ multiplex PCR; TCRdb's copy keeps in-frame clones and lacks some. The sample holds roughly 88,000 clones. This clonotype originated in a man aged 50 to 59 in good health and CMV-seropositive. What was sequenced was PBMCs.

DNA for the CDR3: TGCAGCGTTGAGCCTCCCTTGGCCACTGAAGCTTTCTTT. Its translation is CSVEPPLATEAFF. The chain combines TRBV29-1 with TRBJ1-1, with D unclear. CDR1 is SQVTM and CDR2 is ANQGSEA in the germline V gene. This CDR3 contains 13 residues. V dropped 3 bases and J dropped 4 bases, with 12 bases sitting between them.